This T cell receptor beta chain is from a study of sequential checkpoint blockade in melanoma (dated by TCRdb to about 2019). Turning to the overall study: Patients were randomized 1:1 to first-line nivolumab followed by ipilimumab (arm A) or ipilimumab followed by nivolumab (arm B). The same lesion was the source of 75% to 90% of the matched pre- and post-treatment tumor biopsy pairs. For 20 or so patients, matched tumor biopsies were taken both before treatment and at week 13, after single-agent nivolumab (arm A) or ipilimumab (arm B). Maintenance nivolumab came after both trial sequences. DNA from 91 pretreatment melanoma tumor samples underwent TCRbeta immunosequencing.

V and J are trimmed by 5 bases and 3 bases, and the gene matches miss 6 bases of the junction. The CDR3 numbers 14 residues from cysteine through phenylalanine. Here the CDR3 DNA is all that survives: 42 bases in frame from base 1. CDR1 is given as MNHGY and CDR2 as SAAAGT, both from the germline V gene. Notes on this clone: Its cognate antigen has yet to be identified. Per-base qualities were not stored, and no clone one base away is much larger.

TCRbeta CDR3 regions were immunosequenced from genomic DNA with the immunoSEQ Assay. Genomic DNA was amplified by bias-controlled multiplex PCR before high-throughput sequencing. On the authors' methods: To quantify the absolute abundance of each unique TCRbeta CDR3 region, the sequences were collapsed and filtered. Clonality was defined as 1 minus Pielou's evenness and was calculated using productive rearrangements only. To compute tumor T-cell fraction, TCRbeta template counts were normalized to usable DNA, with usable DNA estimated from several housekeeping genes. A previously published method was used to identify clones whose frequencies were significantly greater in on-treatment samples than in baseline samples. The source is immuneACCESS, and TCRdb retained only in-frame sequences with V and J called. Part of the clones is not carried over; for the studies checked, unresolved V genes explain less than half of this, and the remainder is unexplained. D and trimming were read from the DNA, whereas the V and J calls and clone size are those reported in that table. The sample table contains about 37,000 clones; only one count was recorded for roughly 32% of them. Together, the top ten hold 1.5% to 2% of the sample.

Findings and caveats that apply to the study as a whole: Patients whose tumor T-cell fraction and clonality increased by week 13 were about 30 times more likely to achieve clinical benefit. In the nivolumab-first arm (arm A), pretreatment tumor TIL clonality was associated with response (P = .04). Within-arm analyses of tumor T-cell fraction were constrained by small sample sizes and reduced statistical power. The model for predicting response that combines TCR metrics with mutation burden needs to be validated in larger, independent patient cohorts. PD-L1 staining and CD8+ T-cell counts correlated with tumor T-cell fraction and clonality, whereas mutational load did not.

Explained via the paper, the treatment or condition label denotes: randomized to nivolumab then ipilimumab (arm A) or the reverse (arm B). No trial patient had received prior DNA-damaging chemotherapy. Samples were obtained from patients with melanoma enrolled in CheckMate 064, a randomized, open-label phase II trial of sequential checkpoint blockade. Tumor TCR sequencing used genomic DNA from formalin-fixed paraffin-embedded (FFPE) tissue samples. Recombination linked TRBV6-8 to TRBJ2-7; 8 central bases correspond to TRBD2. This sequence was found in a human donor with melanoma. The input for sequencing was tumor tissue (inferred from file names), taken from a patient given nivolumab and ipilimumab in sequence. The DNA is TGTGCCAGCAGTGGGACTAGTGGGAACTACGAGCAGTACTTC. Its translation is CASSGTSGNYEQYF.